Below, 2 T cell receptor beta chains from the same sample are listed, as sequenced in a study of shared clonotypes between healthy human individuals. Sequencing used immunoSEQ multiplex PCR; TCRdb keeps in-frame clones, though not all of them. This table holds about 2.3 million clones, approximately 90% found once. The source material was naive CD4+ T cells from PBMCs. As for subset: CD45RA+ positively selected. These receptors originate from a man between 18 and 35 years old in good health. Some clones in this sample may be carry-over from other donors' samples.

This chain joins TRBV6-5 and TRBJ2-7; 8 bases align to TRBD1. CDR3 length equals 12 residues. The V gene end was trimmed by 8 bases and the J gene end by 3 bases; junction bases not matched to a gene: 3. The germline CDR1 and CDR2 sequences are MNHEY and SVGAGI. Here the CDR3 reads CASGDRGYEQYF. Written as DNA, the CDR3 is TGTGCCAGCGGAGACAGGGGCTACGAGCAGTACTTC.

This clone has a single count. The rearrangement uses TRBV10-1 and TRBJ2-1; D call uncertain. The CDR3 spans 14 residues. Germline V lookup: CDR1 WNHNN, CDR2 SYGVQD (reference sequence). V was cut by 0 bases and J by 8 bases, with 11 bases left in between. This CDR3 reads CASSESTWWHEQFF. The CDR3, as DNA: TGCGCCAGCAGTGAGTCGACTTGGTGGCATGAGCAGTTCTTC.